This T cell receptor (beta chain) was profiled in a study of blood T cell repertoires in COVID-19. Study-wide background: Nucleic acid was either cDNA or gDNA, and it came from T cells, B-cell-depleted T cells, or PBMCs.

This CDR3 is built from 13 residues. CDR1 LGHDT and CDR2 YNNKEL come from the germline V gene (reference sequence). V lost 1 base, J lost 3 bases, and 7 bases lay in between. Methods used by the authors: For nucleated cells, counts were estimated from reference gene primer amplification. Using immunoSEQ multiplex PCR, the repertoire was profiled, and TCRdb retains in-frame clones only, with some absent. The D gene and trimming were derived from the DNA, and the V and J assignments and clone size from that table. The sample lists 130,000 or so clones, 70% to 90% occurring once. The chain joins TRBV3-1 (or the pseudogene TRBV3-2) to TRBJ2-7; a weak D match, TRBD2 (5 bases). Sequenced input: peripheral blood. This TCR derives from a man aged 40-50 years with acute or convalescent COVID-19. The CDR3 nucleotides read TGTGCCAGCAGCCAAGGAGGGTACTACGAGCAGTACTTC. This codes for CASSQGGYYEQYF.